This entry lists 20 T cell receptor beta chains sequenced from one sample in a study of blood T cells in healthy people across ages. A second roughly 6 to 11 cycle PCR used barcoded and J-beta primers. TCRdb re-derived calls from the 5' RACE reads in MiXCR, one entry per CDR3 protein. Found here are roughly 1,300,000 distinct CDR3 sequences, 59% of them singletons; the top ten hold 6.5% to 8%. Sequenced: blood. The origin of the receptors is a man between 18 and 35 years old in good health.

The chain joins TRBV20-1 to TRBJ2-1; D not resolved. The CDR3 is made up of 11 amino acids. The germline V gene has CDR1 DFQATT and CDR2 SNEGSKA (reference sequence). V shed 2 bases and J shed 7 bases, with 6 bases lying between them. As DNA, the CDR3 is TGCAGTGCTAGATCTCAAAATGAGCAGTTCTTC. It specifies CSARSQNEQFF.

The chain combines TRBV11-2 with TRBJ2-1; 11 positions agree with TRBD2. The CDR3 has 17 residues. The V and J ends lost 2 bases and 5 bases, in that order; junction bases with no gene match: 8. The germline V gene has CDR1 SGHAT and CDR2 FQNNGV. CDR3: CASSLILAGGYDNEQFF. Written as DNA, the CDR3 is TGTGCCAGCAGCTTAATTCTAGCGGGAGGATATGACAATGAGCAGTTCTTC.

The chain joins TRBV11-2 to TRBJ1-2; 7 nucleotides match TRBD1. The CDR3 has 16 amino acids. The J segment lost 8 bases and the V segment lost 1 base, leaving 13 bases of the junction unmatched. CDR1 and CDR2 (germline): SGHAT, FQNNGV. CDR3 DNA: TGTGCCAGCAGCTTAGCTGGAGCAGGGGGTAGCGGGGGCTACACCTTC. Protein: CASSLAGAGGSGGYTF.

This clonotype was counted between two and nine times. The chain recombines TRBV12-3 or TRBV12-4 with TRBJ1-1; D remains unclear. The length of the CDR3 is 14 residues. Between the trimmed V and J ends, which lost 5 bases and 4 bases, there was a span of 14 bases. CDR3 protein: CASSLGLRGTEAFF. The CDR3 coding sequence is TGTGCCAGCAGTCTTGGGCTCCGAGGCACTGAAGCTTTCTTT.

The genes are TRBV28 and TRBJ2-7; D is perhaps TRBD2 (7 bases). This CDR3 is built from 16 residues. The germline V gene has CDR1 MDHEN and CDR2 SYDVKM. V lost 5 bases and J 2 bases, leaving 19 bases between the germline ends. CDR3 DNA sequence: TGTGCCAGCAGTCCCCCGGGGGGCGGACTACCCTACGAGCAGTACTTC. Translating it yields CASSPPGGGLPYEQYF.

The chain has TRBV24-1 and TRBJ1-5; D remains unclear. Trimming cost V 4 bases and J 4 bases, with 16 bases left between them. The CDR3 runs to 16 residues. The germline V gene encodes CDR1 KGHDR and CDR2 SFDVKD. DNA of the CDR3: TGTGCCACCAGTGAGGACCGAGGAGGTAGGAATCAGCCCCAGCATTTT. Translated: CATSEDRGGRNQPQHF.

The chain uses TRBV6-2 or TRBV6-3 and TRBJ1-2, with 12 bases lining up with TRBD1. This CDR3 region has 15 residues. Trimming at V came to 2 bases and at J to 8 bases, leaving 6 bases not matched to a gene. Germline CDR1 and CDR2: MNHEY and SVGEGT. This CDR3 reads CASSYLRDRGRGYTF. As DNA, the CDR3 is TGTGCCAGCAGTTACCTGCGGGACAGGGGGCGAGGCTACACCTTC.

This chain joins TRBV4-2 and TRBJ2-7; tentative D call: TRBD1 (6 bases). CDR1 is LGHNA and CDR2 is YNFKEQ in the germline V gene. V shed 1 base and J shed 3 bases, with 13 bases lying between them. CDR3 length: 15 residues. The CDR3 loop is CASSQAHRAIYEQYF. In nucleotides, the CDR3 is TGTGCCAGCAGCCAAGCCCACAGGGCTATCTACGAGCAGTACTTC.

The CDR3 DNA is TGTGCTAGTGGTGGCCGGGACAGGCTTTATGGCTACACCTTC. Protein sequence: CASGGRDRLYGYTF. V is TRBV12-5 and J is TRBJ1-2, with TRBD1 matching over 8 bases. The J segment lost 5 bases and the V segment lost 5 bases, leaving 7 bases of the junction unmatched. CDR1 is LGHNT and CDR2 is FRNRAP in the germline V gene. This CDR3 comprises 14 residues. The variable domain in full, with the rest retrieved from reference TRBV12-5 and TRBJ1-2, is DARVTQTPRHKVTEMGQEVTMRCQPILGHNTVFWYRQTMMQGLELLAYFRNRAPLDDSGMPKDRFSAEMPDATLATLKIQPSEPRDSAVYFCASGGRDRLYGYTFGSGTRLTVV.

This chain connects TRBV6-6 to TRBJ2-3; TRBD1 aligns across 8 bases. The CDR3 has 16 residues. Germline V gene data show CDR1 as MNHNY and CDR2 as SVGAGI (reference sequence). Trimming at V came to 2 bases and at J to 6 bases, leaving 10 bases not matched to a gene. CDR3 protein: CASSYPGQEVGDTQYF. CDR3 DNA: TGTGCCAGCAGTTACCCGGGACAGGAGGTTGGGGATACGCAGTATTTT.

This clonotype was detected only once. This sequence joins TRBV6-2 or TRBV6-3 and TRBJ2-3; D not certain. Germline V gene data show CDR1 as MNHEY and CDR2 as SVGEGT. Trimming removed 2 bases from V and 7 bases from J, with 7 bases in between. The CDR3 has 12 amino acids. The CDR3 spells CASSYNDYTQYF. CDR3 DNA: TGTGCCAGCAGTTACAACGATTATACGCAGTATTTT.

This chain connects TRBV4-1 to TRBJ2-1, with 8 nucleotides matching TRBD2. The CDR3 consists of 17 residues. Germline loops: CDR1 MGHRA, CDR2 YSYEKL. V gave up 4 bases and J gave up 3 bases; unmatched junction bases: 11. The CDR3 DNA is TGCGCCAGCAGCCTAGATCCCGGGGGGGGGTACTACAATGAGCAGTTCTTC. It yields the protein CASSLDPGGGYYNEQFF.

This clonotype was picked up one time. The J gene is TRBJ1-4, the V gene TRBV11-2; 8 nucleotides align to TRBD1. The CDR3 runs 22 residues. J lost 7 bases, V lost 5 bases, and 30 bases had no gene match. The germline gives CDR1 SGHAT, CDR2 FQNNGV. The CDR3 protein is CASSPLLRAAQGEGVGREKLFF. The DNA of the CDR3 is TGTGCCAGCAGCCCGCTCCTAAGGGCGGCACAGGGGGAGGGGGTAGGGCGTGAAAAACTGTTTTTT.

This clonotype is a singleton in its sample. V usage is TRBV3-1 and J usage is TRBJ1-4; 11 bases line up with TRBD1. CDR3 length: 16 residues. Losses at the gene ends were 3 bases for V and 5 bases for J; bases not matched to a gene: 5. Germline lookup yields CDR1 LGHDT and CDR2 YNNKEL (reference sequence). In nucleotides, the CDR3 is TGTGCCAGCAGCCACCACCGGGACAGGGGGAATGAAAAACTGTTTTTT. Encoded protein: CASSHHRDRGNEKLFF.

The rearrangement links TRBV4-1 to TRBJ2-7; D may match TRBD1 or TRBD2 (5 bases each). The CDR3 spans 16 residues. Germline V gene sequence: CDR1 MGHRA, CDR2 YSYEKL. V was cut by 2 bases and J by 0 bases, with 14 bases left in between. The CDR3 sequence: CASSQTIGTVSYEQYF. The CDR3, as DNA: TGCGCCAGCAGCCAAACTATCGGGACCGTCTCCTACGAGCAGTACTTC.

This clonotype was seen only a few times. The chain's CDR3 is CSAYLPRLAGETQYF. In DNA, the CDR3 is TGCAGTGCCTACCTTCCTAGACTAGCGGGGGAGACCCAGTACTTC. This chain uses TRBV20-1 with TRBJ2-7, with TRBD2 identical over 11 bases. With the DNA end fitting TRBJ2-5 better, the J assignment may be wrong. This CDR3 contains 15 residues. Germline loops: CDR1 DFQATT, CDR2 SNEGSKA (reference sequence).

This chain connects TRBV4-1 to TRBJ2-3; weak D call: TRBD2 (6 bases). CDR3 size: 15 residues. Trimming stripped 1 base from V and 2 bases from J, with 10 bases between. The V gene's germline CDR1 is MGHRA and CDR2 YSYEKL. CDR3 coding DNA: TGCGCCAGCAGCCAAGGGGACTGGTTCACAGATACGCAGTATTTT. Protein product: CASSQGDWFTDTQYF.

The chain uses TRBV15 and TRBJ1-1; 7 bases match TRBD1. Germline assignment: CDR1 LNHNV and CDR2 YYDKDF (reference sequence). Trimming cost V 2 bases and J 0 bases; bases outside gene matches: 9. The CDR3 sequence is 17 residues long. In nucleotides, the CDR3 is TGTGCCACCAGCAGATTTCCATGGGGACAGATGAACACTGAAGCTTTCTTT. Its protein is CATSRFPWGQMNTEAFF.

The chain employs TRBV6-1 and TRBJ2-2; D call uncertain. Germline CDR1 reads MNHNS; CDR2 reads SASEGT. This CDR3 spans 13 amino acids. Trimming took 11 bases from V and 0 from J, leaving 10 bases between them. This CDR3 is CAPLGPNTGELFF. As DNA, the CDR3 is TGTGCCCCCCTCGGCCCGAACACCGGGGAGCTGTTTTTT.

The chain is built from TRBV15 and TRBJ2-2; TRBD1 aligns across 8 bases. Germline-derived CDR1 and CDR2 are LNHNV and YYDKDF (reference sequence). J was trimmed by 5 bases and V by 5 bases; bases with no gene match: 7. The CDR3 consists of 15 residues. CDR3 sequence: CATSSRQGATGELFF. In DNA form, the CDR3 reads TGTGCCACCAGCTCGAGGCAGGGGGCAACCGGGGAGCTGTTTTTT. The full variable domain, with the rest looked up from reference TRBV15 and TRBJ2-2, is DAMVIQNPRYQVTQFGKPVTLSCSQTLNHNVMYWYQQKSSQAPKLLFHYYDKDFNNEADTPDNFQSRRPNTSFCFLDIRSPGLGDTAMYLCATSSRQGATGELFFGEGSRLTVL.